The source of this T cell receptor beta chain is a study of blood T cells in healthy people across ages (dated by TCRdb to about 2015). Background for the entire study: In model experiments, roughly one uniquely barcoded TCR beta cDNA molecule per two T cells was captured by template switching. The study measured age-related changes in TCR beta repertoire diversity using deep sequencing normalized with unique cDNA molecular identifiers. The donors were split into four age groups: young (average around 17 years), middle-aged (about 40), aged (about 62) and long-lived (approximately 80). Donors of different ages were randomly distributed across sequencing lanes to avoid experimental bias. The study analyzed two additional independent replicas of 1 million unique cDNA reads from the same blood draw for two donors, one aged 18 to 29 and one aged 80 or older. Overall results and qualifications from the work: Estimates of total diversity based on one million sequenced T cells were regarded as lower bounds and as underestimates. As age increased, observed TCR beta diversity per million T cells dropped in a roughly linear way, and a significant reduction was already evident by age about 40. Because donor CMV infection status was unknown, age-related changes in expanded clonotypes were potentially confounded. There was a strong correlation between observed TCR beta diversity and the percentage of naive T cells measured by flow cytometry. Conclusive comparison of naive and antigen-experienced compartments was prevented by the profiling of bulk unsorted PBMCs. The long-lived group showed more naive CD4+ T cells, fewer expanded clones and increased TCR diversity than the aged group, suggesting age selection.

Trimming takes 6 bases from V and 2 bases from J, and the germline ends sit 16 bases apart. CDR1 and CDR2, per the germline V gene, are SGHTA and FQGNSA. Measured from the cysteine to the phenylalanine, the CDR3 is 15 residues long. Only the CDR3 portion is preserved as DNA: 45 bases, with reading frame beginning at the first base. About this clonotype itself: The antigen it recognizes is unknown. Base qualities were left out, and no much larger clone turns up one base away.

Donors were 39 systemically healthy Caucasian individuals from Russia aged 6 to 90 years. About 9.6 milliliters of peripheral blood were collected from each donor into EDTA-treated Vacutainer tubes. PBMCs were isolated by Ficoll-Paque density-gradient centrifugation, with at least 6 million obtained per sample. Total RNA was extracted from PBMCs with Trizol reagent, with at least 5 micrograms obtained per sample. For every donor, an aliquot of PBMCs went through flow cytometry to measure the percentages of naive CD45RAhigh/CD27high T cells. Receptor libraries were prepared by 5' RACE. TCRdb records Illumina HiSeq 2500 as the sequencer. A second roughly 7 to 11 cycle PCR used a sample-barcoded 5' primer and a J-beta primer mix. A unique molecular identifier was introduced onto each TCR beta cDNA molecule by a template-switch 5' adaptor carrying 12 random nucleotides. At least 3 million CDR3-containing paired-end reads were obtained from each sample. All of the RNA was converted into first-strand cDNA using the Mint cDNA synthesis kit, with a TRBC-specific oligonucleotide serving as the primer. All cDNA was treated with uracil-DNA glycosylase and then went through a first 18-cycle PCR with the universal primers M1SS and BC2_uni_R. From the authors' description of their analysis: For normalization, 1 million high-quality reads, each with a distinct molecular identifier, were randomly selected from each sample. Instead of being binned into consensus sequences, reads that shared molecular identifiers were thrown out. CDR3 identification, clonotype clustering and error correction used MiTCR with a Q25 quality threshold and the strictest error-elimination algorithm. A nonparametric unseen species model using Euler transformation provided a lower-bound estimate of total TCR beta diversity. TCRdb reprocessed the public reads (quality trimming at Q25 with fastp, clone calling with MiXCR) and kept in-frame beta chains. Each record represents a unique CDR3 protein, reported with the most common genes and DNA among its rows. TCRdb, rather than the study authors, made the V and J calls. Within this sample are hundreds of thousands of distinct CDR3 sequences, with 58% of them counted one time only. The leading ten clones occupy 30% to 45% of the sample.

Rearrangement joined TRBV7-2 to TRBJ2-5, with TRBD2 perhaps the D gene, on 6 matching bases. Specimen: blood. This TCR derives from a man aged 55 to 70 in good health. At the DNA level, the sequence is TGTGCCAGCAGACTAGGAGGGGACCTTCAAGAGACCCAGTACTTC. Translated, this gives CASRLGGDLQETQYF.